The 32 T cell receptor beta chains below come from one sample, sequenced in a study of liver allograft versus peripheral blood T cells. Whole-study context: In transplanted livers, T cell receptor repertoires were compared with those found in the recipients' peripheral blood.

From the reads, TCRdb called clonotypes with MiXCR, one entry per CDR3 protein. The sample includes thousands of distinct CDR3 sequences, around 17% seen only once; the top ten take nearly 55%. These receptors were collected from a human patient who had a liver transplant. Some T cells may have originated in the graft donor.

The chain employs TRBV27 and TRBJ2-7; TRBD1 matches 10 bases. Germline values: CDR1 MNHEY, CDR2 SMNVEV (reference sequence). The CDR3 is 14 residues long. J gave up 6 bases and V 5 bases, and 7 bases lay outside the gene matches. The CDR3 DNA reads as TGTGCCAGCAGTCGAAGACAGGGGGCGGGCGAGCAGTACTTC. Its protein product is CASSRRQGAGEQYF.

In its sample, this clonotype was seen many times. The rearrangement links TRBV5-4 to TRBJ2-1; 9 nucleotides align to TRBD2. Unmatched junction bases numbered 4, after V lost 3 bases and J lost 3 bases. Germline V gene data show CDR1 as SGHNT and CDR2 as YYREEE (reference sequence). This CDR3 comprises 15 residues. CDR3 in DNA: TGTGCCAGCAGCTCTTCTAGCGGGGACTACAATGAGCAGTTCTTC. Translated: CASSSSSGDYNEQFF.

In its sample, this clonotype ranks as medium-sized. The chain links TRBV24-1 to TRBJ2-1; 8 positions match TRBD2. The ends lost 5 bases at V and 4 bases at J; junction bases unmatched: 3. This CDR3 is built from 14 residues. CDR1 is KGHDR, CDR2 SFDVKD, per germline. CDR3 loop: CATSGIAGYNEQFF. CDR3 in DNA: TGTGCCACCAGTGGGATAGCGGGGTACAATGAGCAGTTCTTC.

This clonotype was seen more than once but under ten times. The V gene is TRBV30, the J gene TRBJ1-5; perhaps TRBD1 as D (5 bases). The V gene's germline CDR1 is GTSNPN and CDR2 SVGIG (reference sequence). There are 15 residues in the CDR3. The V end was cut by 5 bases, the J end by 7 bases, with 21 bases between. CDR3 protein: CAWGIGDGNRQPQHF. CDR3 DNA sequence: TGTGCCTGGGGAATAGGGGACGGCAACAGGCAGCCCCAGCATTTT.

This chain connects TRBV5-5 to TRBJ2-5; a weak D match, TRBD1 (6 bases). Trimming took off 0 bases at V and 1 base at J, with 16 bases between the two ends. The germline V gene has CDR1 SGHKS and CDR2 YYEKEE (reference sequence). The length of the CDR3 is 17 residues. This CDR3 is CASSLGWAGATQETQYF. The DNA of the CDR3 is TGTGCCAGCAGCTTGGGTTGGGCAGGGGCAACCCAAGAGACCCAGTACTTC.

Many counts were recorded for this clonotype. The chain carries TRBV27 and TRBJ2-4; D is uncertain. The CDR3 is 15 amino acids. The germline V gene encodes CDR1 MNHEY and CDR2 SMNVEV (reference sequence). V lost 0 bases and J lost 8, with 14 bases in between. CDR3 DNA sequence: TGTGCCAGCAGTTTATCGGTTGTTACTACTGACATTCAGTACTTC. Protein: CASSLSVVTTDIQYF.

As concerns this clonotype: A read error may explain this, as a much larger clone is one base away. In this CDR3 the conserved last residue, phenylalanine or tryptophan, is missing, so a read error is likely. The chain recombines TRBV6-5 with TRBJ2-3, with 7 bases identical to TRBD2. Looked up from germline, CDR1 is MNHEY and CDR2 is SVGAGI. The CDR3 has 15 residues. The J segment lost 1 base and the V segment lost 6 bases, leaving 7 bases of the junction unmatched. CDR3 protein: CASSPLAGGTDTQYL. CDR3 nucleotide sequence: TGTGCCAGCAGCCCCTTGGCGGGGGGCACAGATACGCAGTATTTA.

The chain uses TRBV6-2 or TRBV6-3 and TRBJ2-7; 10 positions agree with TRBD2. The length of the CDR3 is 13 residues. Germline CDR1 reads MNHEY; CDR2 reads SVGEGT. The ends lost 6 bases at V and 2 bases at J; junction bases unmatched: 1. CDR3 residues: CASSGLAAYEQYF. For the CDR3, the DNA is TGTGCCAGCAGCGGACTAGCGGCCTACGAGCAGTACTTC.

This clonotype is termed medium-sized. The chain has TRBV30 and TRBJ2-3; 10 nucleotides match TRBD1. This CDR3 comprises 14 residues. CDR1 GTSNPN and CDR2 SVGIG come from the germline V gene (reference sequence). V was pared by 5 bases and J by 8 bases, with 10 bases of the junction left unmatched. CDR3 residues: CAWDSDRGEGTQYF. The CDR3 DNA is TGTGCCTGGGATTCGGACAGGGGGGAAGGTACGCAGTATTTT.

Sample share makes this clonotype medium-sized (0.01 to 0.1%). The CDR3 region is CASSLVPPEASGANVLTF. Here the CDR3 DNA reads TGTGCCAGCAGTTTAGTCCCGCCTGAGGCATCTGGGGCCAACGTCCTGACTTTC. The chain links TRBV28 to TRBJ2-6, with D unclear. Germline loops: CDR1 MDHEN, CDR2 SYDVKM. V was pared by 2 bases and J by 1 base, with 15 bases between. This CDR3 region has 18 residues.

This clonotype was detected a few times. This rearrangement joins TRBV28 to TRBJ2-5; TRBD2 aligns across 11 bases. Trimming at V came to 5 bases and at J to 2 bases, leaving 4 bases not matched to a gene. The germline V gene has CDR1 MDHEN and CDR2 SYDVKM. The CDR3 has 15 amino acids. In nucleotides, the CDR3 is TGTGCCAGCAGTGAAGGGACTAGCGGACAAGAGACCCAGTACTTC. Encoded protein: CASSEGTSGQETQYF.

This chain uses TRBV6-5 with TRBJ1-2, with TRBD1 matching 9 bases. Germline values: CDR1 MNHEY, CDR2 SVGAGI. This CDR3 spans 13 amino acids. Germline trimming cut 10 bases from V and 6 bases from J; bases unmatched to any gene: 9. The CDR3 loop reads CATRTGAVDGYTF. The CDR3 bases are TGTGCCACTCGGACAGGGGCGGTTGATGGCTACACCTTC.

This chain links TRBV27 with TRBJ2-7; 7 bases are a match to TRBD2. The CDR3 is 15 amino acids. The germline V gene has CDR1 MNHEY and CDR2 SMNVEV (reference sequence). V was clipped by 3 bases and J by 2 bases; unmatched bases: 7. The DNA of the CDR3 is TGTGCCAGCAGTTTGTTGAGCGGGGCCCCCTACGAGCAGTACTTC. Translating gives CASSLLSGAPYEQYF.

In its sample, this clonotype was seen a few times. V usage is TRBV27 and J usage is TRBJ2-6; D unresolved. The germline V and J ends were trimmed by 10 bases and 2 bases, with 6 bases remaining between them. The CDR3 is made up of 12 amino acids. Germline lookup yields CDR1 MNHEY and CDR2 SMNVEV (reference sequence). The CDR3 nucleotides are TGTGCCACAGGTGCTGGGGCCAACGTCCTGACTTTC. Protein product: CATGAGANVLTF.

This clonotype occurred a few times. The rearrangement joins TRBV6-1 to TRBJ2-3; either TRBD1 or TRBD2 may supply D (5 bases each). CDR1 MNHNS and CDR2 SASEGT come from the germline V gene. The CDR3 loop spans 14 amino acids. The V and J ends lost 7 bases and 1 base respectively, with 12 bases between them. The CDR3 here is CASMGTKRTDTQYF. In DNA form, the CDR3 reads TGTGCCAGCATGGGGACCAAACGCACAGATACGCAGTATTTT.

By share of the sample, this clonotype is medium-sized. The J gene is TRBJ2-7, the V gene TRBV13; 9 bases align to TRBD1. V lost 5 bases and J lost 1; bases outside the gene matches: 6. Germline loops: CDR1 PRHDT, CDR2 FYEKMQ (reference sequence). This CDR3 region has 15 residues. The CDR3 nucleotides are TGTGCCAGCAGCCCACAGGGGGCCGGATCCTACGAGCAGTACTTC. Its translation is CASSPQGAGSYEQYF.

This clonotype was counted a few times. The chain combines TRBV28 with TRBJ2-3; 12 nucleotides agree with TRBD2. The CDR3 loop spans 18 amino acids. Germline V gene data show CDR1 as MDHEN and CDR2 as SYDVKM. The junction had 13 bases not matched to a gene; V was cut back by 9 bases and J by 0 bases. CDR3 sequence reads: CASLAGLAGGYSTDTQYF. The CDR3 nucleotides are TGTGCCAGTCTAGCGGGACTAGCGGGCGGATATAGCACAGATACGCAGTATTTT.

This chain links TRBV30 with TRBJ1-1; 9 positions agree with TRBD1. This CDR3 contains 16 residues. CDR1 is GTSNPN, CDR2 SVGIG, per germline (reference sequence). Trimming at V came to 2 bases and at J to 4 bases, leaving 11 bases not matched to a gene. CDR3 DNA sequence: TGTGCCTGGAGTACAGGGGGCTCGGGTTTCGGCACTGAAGCTTTCTTT. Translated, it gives CAWSTGGSGFGTEAFF.

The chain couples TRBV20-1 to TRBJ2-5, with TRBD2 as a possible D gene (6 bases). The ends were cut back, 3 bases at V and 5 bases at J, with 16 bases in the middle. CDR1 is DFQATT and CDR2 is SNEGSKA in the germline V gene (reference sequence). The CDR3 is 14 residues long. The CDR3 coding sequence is TGCAGTGCTAGGCTCCCCGGGGGTGTGGAGACCCAGTACTTC. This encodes CSARLPGGVETQYF.

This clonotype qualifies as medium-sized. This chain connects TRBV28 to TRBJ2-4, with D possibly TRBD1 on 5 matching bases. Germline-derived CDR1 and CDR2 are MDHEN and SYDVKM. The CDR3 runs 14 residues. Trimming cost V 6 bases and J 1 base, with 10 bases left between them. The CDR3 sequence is CASRGAGAKNIQYF. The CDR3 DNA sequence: TGTGCCAGCAGGGGCGCAGGGGCCAAAAACATTCAGTACTTC.

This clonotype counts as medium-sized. In DNA form, the CDR3 reads TGTGCCAGCAGTCCAGGACAAACTAGCAATCAGCCCCAGCATTTT. Protein sequence: CASSPGQTSNQPQHF. The chain carries TRBV9 and TRBJ1-5; perhaps TRBD1 as D (5 bases). The CDR3 covers 15 residues. Trimming left V 5 bases short and J 0 bases short, with 12 bases between. Germline-derived CDR1 and CDR2 are SGDLS and YYNGEE.

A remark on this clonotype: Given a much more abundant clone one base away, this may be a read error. The CDR3, as DNA: TGTGCCGGCAGCCCCTTTAGGGTAGTCCAAGAGACCCAGTACTTC. Translating gives CAGSPFRVVQETQYF. The V call is TRBV27, the J call TRBJ2-5; D call uncertain. Germline V lookup: CDR1 MNHEY, CDR2 SMNVEV (reference sequence). The CDR3 has 15 amino acids.

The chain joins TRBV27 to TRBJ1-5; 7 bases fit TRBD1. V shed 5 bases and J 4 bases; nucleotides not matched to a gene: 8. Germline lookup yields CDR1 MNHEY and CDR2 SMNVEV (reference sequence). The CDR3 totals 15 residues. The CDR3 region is CASSIGGFGNQPQHF. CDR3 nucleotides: TGTGCCAGCAGTATAGGGGGCTTTGGGAATCAGCCCCAGCATTTT.

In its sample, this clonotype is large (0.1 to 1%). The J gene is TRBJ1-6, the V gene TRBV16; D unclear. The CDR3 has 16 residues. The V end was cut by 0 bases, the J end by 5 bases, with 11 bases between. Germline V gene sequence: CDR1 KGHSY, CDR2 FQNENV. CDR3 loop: CASSQSQQRNNSPLHF. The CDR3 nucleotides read TGTGCCAGCAGCCAATCCCAGCAGAGAAATAATTCACCCCTCCACTTT.

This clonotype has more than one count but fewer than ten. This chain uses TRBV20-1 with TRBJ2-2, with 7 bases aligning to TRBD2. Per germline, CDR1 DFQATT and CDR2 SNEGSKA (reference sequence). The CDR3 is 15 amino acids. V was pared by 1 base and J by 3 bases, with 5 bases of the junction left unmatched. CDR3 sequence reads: CSARVGGSDTGELFF. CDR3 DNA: TGCAGTGCTAGAGTCGGCGGGAGTGACACCGGGGAGCTGTTTTTT.

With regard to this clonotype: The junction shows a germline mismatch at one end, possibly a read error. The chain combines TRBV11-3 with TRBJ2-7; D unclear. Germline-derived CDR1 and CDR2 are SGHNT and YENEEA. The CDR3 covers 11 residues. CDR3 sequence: CASHSPTASHF. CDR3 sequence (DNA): TGTGCCAGCCACAGCCCGACGGCCTCTCACTTC.

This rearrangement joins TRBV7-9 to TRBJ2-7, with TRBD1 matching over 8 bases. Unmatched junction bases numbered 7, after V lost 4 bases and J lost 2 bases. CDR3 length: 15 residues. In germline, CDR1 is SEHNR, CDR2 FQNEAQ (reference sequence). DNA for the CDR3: TGTGCCAGCAGCTATACTGACAGGGGTACCTACGAGCAGTACTTC. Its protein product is CASSYTDRGTYEQYF.

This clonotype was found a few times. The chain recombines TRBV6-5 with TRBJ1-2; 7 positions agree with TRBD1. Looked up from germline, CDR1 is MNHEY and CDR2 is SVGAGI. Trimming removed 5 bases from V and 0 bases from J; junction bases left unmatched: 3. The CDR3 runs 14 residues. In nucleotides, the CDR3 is TGTGCCAGCAGTGAAGGACAGGCTAACTATGGCTACACCTTC. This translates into CASSEGQANYGYTF.

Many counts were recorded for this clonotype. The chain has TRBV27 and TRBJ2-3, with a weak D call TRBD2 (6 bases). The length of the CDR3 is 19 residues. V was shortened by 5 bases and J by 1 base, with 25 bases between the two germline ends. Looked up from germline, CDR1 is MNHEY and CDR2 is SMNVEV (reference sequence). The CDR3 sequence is CASSPYPLLGRGGTDTQYF. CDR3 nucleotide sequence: TGTGCCAGCAGTCCTTACCCTCTACTTGGGCGGGGAGGCACAGATACGCAGTATTTT.

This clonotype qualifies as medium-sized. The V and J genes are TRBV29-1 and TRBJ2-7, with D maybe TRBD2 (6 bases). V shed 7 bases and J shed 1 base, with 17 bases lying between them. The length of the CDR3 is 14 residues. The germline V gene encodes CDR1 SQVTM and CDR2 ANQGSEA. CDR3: CSAWGTGLSYEQYF. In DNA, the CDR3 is TGCAGCGCCTGGGGCACCGGACTATCCTACGAGCAGTACTTC.

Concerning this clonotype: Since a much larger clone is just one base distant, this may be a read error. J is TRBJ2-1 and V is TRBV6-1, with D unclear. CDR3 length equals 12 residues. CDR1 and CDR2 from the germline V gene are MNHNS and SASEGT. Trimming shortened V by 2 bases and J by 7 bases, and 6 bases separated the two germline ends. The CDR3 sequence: CASSESDNEQFF. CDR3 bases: TGTGCCAGCAGTGAATCGGATAATGAGCAGTTCTTC.

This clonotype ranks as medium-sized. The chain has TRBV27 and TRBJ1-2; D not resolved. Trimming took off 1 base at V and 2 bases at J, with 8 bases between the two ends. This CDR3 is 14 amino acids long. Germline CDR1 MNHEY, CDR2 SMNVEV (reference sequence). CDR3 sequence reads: CASSLLGSNYGYTF. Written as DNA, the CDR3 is TGTGCCAGCAGTTTATTGGGCAGCAACTATGGCTACACCTTC.